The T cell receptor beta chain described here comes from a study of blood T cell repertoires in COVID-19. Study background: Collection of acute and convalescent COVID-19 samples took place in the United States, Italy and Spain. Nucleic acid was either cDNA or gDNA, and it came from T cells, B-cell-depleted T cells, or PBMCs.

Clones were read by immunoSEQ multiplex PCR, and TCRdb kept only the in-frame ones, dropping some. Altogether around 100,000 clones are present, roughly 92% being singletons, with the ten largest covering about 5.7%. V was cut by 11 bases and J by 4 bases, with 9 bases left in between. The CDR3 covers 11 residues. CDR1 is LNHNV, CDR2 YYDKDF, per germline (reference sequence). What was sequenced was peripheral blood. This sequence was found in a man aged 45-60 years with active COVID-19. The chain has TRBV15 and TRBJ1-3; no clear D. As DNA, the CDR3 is TGTGCCCTATTACGGGGAAACACCATATATTTT. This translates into CALLRGNTIYF.